The rows below give T cell receptor beta chains drawn from one sample of a study of shared T cell receptors in the human thymus. This table comes from immunoSEQ multiplex PCR, and its TCRdb copy is limited to in-frame clones, with some not included. The data hold approximately 490,000 clones, with approximately 80% observed a single time. The data were also submitted as part of a second study, on human thymus T cells.

The sample consisted of thymocytes. These receptors all come from a boy younger than two with a congenital heart defect. Each CDR3 is given with its conserved first and last residue. The order of the fields is CDR3 length, V gene, J gene, clone size, CDR3 protein. Not every row has a clone size; where given, it reads once, few, many or a size class.

cdr3_length: 16
v_call: TRBV29-1
j_call: TRBJ2-1
clone_size: .
cdr3_aa: CSVGGRLAGPGDEQFF

cdr3_length: 16
v_call: TRBV4-1
j_call: TRBJ2-7
clone_size: .
cdr3_aa: CASSQVDDREAYEQYF

cdr3_length: 16
v_call: TRBV11-2
j_call: TRBJ2-2
clone_size: .
cdr3_aa: CASSLASGTFSGELFF

cdr3_length: 17
v_call: TRBV25-1
j_call: TRBJ2-3
clone_size: .
cdr3_aa: CASSGLKAGSSTDTQYF

cdr3_length: 16
v_call: TRBV5-1
j_call: TRBJ1-1
clone_size: .
cdr3_aa: CASSLWREGGDTEAFF

cdr3_length: 15
v_call: TRBV11-3
j_call: TRBJ2-3
clone_size: once
cdr3_aa: CASGTPGLAGGKQYF

cdr3_length: 14
v_call: TRBV7-6
j_call: TRBJ2-7
clone_size: few
cdr3_aa: CASSGPGQHYEQYF

cdr3_length: 16
v_call: TRBV27
j_call: TRBJ1-5
clone_size: .
cdr3_aa: CASSPRRGQSNQPQHF

cdr3_length: 16
v_call: TRBV28
j_call: TRBJ2-7
clone_size: .
cdr3_aa: CASSLPGTSDQYEQYF

cdr3_length: 12
v_call: TRBV10-1
j_call: TRBJ2-7
clone_size: .
cdr3_aa: CASSYQGCEQYF

cdr3_length: 16
v_call: TRBV7-3
j_call: TRBJ2-3
clone_size: .
cdr3_aa: CASSLAERVPTDTQYF

cdr3_length: 15
v_call: TRBV30
j_call: TRBJ2-1
clone_size: few
cdr3_aa: CAWTSTSGTDNEQFF

cdr3_length: 16
v_call: TRBV7-3
j_call: TRBJ2-7
clone_size: .
cdr3_aa: CASSPPLPTGGGEQYF

cdr3_length: 13
v_call: TRBV27
j_call: TRBJ2-3
clone_size: .
cdr3_aa: CASSLSEGGTQYF

cdr3_length: 15
v_call: TRBV28
j_call: TRBJ2-1
clone_size: .
cdr3_aa: CASSPRGREWSEQFF

cdr3_length: 13
v_call: TRBV27
j_call: TRBJ2-7
clone_size: .
cdr3_aa: CASSGGTIHEQYF

cdr3_length: 14
v_call: TRBV5-6
j_call: TRBJ1-2
clone_size: .
cdr3_aa: CASRQGHPPYGYTF

cdr3_length: 15
v_call: TRBV5-1
j_call: .
clone_size: .
cdr3_aa: CASTLYNRDSYEQYF

cdr3_length: 20
v_call: TRBV7-6
j_call: TRBJ2-1
clone_size: few
cdr3_aa: CASSLVTGTSGRALDNEQFF

cdr3_length: 20
v_call: TRBV29-1
j_call: TRBJ2-1
clone_size: .
cdr3_aa: CSVEDWGLGRSLYFYNEQFF

cdr3_length: 13
v_call: TRBV25-1
j_call: TRBJ2-7
clone_size: .
cdr3_aa: CASSSGRRNEQYF

cdr3_length: 15
v_call: TRBV5-1
j_call: TRBJ2-2
clone_size: .
cdr3_aa: CASSDRDSNTGELFF

cdr3_length: 13
v_call: TRBV19
j_call: TRBJ2-7
clone_size: few
cdr3_aa: CASSMGSPYEQYF

cdr3_length: 15
v_call: TRBV6-5
j_call: TRBJ2-1
clone_size: .
cdr3_aa: CASRVAGGMDNEQFF

cdr3_length: 15
v_call: TRBV7-3
j_call: TRBJ2-7
clone_size: .
cdr3_aa: CASSLARTGIAKQYF

cdr3_length: 19
v_call: TRBV10-1
j_call: TRBJ2-4
clone_size: .
cdr3_aa: CASSERRLEVGKAKNIQYF

cdr3_length: 17
v_call: TRBV7-2
j_call: TRBJ2-7
clone_size: few
cdr3_aa: CASSGRRLAGGSYEQYF

cdr3_length: 17
v_call: TRBV5-1
j_call: TRBJ2-7
clone_size: .
cdr3_aa: CASSFLWTSGRRYEQYF

cdr3_length: 16
v_call: TRBV27
j_call: TRBJ1-5
clone_size: .
cdr3_aa: CASRRQGESSNQPQHF

cdr3_length: 15
v_call: TRBV10-3
j_call: TRBJ2-7
clone_size: .
cdr3_aa: CAITSGTGGIYEQYF

cdr3_length: 15
v_call: TRBV30
j_call: TRBJ1-5
clone_size: .
cdr3_aa: CAWSTLQGTHQPQHF

cdr3_length: 14
v_call: TRBV6-5
j_call: TRBJ2-3
clone_size: .
cdr3_aa: CASSSPGEGDTQYF

cdr3_length: 14
v_call: TRBV5-6
j_call: TRBJ2-7
clone_size: .
cdr3_aa: CASSLGGGGEEQYF

cdr3_length: 15
v_call: TRBV6-1
j_call: TRBJ1-2
clone_size: .
cdr3_aa: CASSEAADRVYGYTF

cdr3_length: 16
v_call: TRBV5-6
j_call: TRBJ1-1
clone_size: .
cdr3_aa: CASSVRRGLMNTEAFF

cdr3_length: 15
v_call: TRBV5-1
j_call: TRBJ1-1
clone_size: .
cdr3_aa: CASSWDRGENTEAFF

cdr3_length: 16
v_call: TRBV11-3
j_call: TRBJ2-7
clone_size: .
cdr3_aa: CASSQDVGGAPYEQYF

cdr3_length: 16
v_call: TRBV4-2
j_call: TRBJ2-3
clone_size: few
cdr3_aa: CASSQGQRERTDTQYF

cdr3_length: 13
v_call: TRBV10-1
j_call: TRBJ1-5
clone_size: .
cdr3_aa: CASSETADRPQHF

cdr3_length: 18
v_call: TRBV4-1
j_call: TRBJ2-7
clone_size: .
cdr3_aa: CASSQEKFDGKAEYEQYF

cdr3_length: 15
v_call: TRBV14
j_call: TRBJ2-3
clone_size: .
cdr3_aa: CASSPSGRRADTQYF

cdr3_length: 17
v_call: TRBV30
j_call: TRBJ2-3
clone_size: .
cdr3_aa: CAWSPRDKTSGTDTQYF

cdr3_length: 12
v_call: TRBV10-3
j_call: TRBJ1-1
clone_size: .
cdr3_aa: CAIRGTGTEAFF

cdr3_length: 15
v_call: TRBV19
j_call: TRBJ2-7
clone_size: .
cdr3_aa: CASSSSGTGGYEQYF

cdr3_length: 13
v_call: TRBV9
j_call: TRBJ2-2
clone_size: .
cdr3_aa: CASSVAGTGELFF

cdr3_length: 18
v_call: TRBV15
j_call: TRBJ1-5
clone_size: .
cdr3_aa: CATSLWEGPPYSNQPQHF

cdr3_length: 14
v_call: TRBV18
j_call: TRBJ2-7
clone_size: .
cdr3_aa: CASSPPGGRGEQYF

cdr3_length: 11
v_call: TRBV20-1
j_call: TRBJ2-1
clone_size: .
cdr3_aa: CSARDLDEQFF

cdr3_length: 17
v_call: TRBV18
j_call: TRBJ2-3
clone_size: .
cdr3_aa: CASSGTSGSLVPDTQYF

cdr3_length: 16
v_call: TRBV18
j_call: TRBJ2-1
clone_size: .
cdr3_aa: CASSPEQRKSYNEQFF

cdr3_length: 16
v_call: TRBV5-6
j_call: TRBJ2-1
clone_size: once
cdr3_aa: CASTQIGTSGSYEQFF

cdr3_length: 14
v_call: TRBV11-3
j_call: TRBJ2-7
clone_size: .
cdr3_aa: CASSPSRTTYEQYF

cdr3_length: 14
v_call: TRBV14
j_call: TRBJ2-4
clone_size: .
cdr3_aa: CASSPGLAKNIQYF